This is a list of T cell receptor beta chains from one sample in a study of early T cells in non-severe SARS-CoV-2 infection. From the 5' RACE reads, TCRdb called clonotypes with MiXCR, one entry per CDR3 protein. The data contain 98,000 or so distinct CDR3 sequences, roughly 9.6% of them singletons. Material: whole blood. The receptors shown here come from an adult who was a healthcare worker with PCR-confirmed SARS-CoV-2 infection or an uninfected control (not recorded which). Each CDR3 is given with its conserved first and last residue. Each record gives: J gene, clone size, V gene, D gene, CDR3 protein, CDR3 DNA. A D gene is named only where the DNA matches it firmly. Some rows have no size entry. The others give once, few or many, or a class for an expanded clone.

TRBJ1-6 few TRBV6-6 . CASSKDSARHF TGTGCCAGCAGTAAGGACAGCGCACGCCACTTT
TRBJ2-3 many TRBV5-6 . CASSFSPLGGGTQYF TGTGCCAGCAGCTTCTCACCCCTAGGGGGAGGTACGCAGTATTTT
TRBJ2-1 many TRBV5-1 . CASTQEGGLNYNEQFF TGCGCCAGCACCCAAGAAGGGGGACTCAACTACAATGAGCAGTTCTTC
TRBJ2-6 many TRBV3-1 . CASSPDHRRTAGANVLTF TGTGCCAGCAGCCCAGATCACCGAAGAACGGCTGGGGCCAACGTCCTGACTTTC
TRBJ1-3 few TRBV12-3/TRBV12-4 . CASSLALGRNSGNTIYF TGTGCCAGCAGTTTAGCGCTCGGAAGGAACTCTGGAAACACCATATATTTT
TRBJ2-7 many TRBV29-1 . CSVVRSYEQYF TGCAGCGTTGTTAGGTCCTACGAGCAGTACTTC
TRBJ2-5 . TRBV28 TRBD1 CASSRTGRETQYF TGTGCCAGCAGTCGGACAGGGCGAGAGACCCAGTACTTC
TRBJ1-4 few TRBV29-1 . CSVRVGREKLFF TGCAGCGTCCGAGTCGGACGGGAAAAACTGTTTTTT
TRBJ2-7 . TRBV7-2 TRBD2 CASSLSGGNSAAYEQYF TGTGCCAGCAGCTTATCGGGGGGGAACAGTGCCGCCTACGAGCAGTACTTC
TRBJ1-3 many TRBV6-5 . CASSYHGSRAAIYF TGTGCCAGCAGTTACCACGGCTCCAGGGCAGCCATATATTTT
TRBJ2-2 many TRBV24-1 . CATSDAQAGFTGELFF TGTGCCACCAGTGATGCACAGGCAGGTTTCACCGGGGAGCTTTTTTTT
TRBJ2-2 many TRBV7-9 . CASSSQGTGELFF TGTGCCAGCAGCTCGCAGGGTACCGGGGAGCTGTTTTTT
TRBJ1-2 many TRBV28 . CASSFSHEGNYGYTF TGTGCCAGCAGTTTTTCTCATGAGGGGAACTATGGCTACACCTTC
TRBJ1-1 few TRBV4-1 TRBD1 CASSQFAGGANTEAFF TGCGCCAGCAGCCAATTTGCAGGGGGCGCGAACACTGAAGCTTTCTTT
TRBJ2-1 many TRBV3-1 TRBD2 CASSHPRSWREGRNEQFF TGTGCCAGCAGCCATCCCCGTTCGTGGCGGGAGGGCCGGAATGAGCAGTTCTTC
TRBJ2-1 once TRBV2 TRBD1 CASSPGTGNEQFF TGTGCCAGCAGCCCCGGGACAGGGAATGAGCAGTTCTTC
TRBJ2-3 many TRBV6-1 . CASSALQGLSTDTQYF TGTGCCAGCAGTGCCCTACAGGGCCTCAGCACAGATACGCAGTATTTT
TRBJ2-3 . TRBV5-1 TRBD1 CASSLARAGGADTQYF TGCGCCAGCAGCTTGGCCAGGGCAGGGGGCGCAGATACGCAGTATTTT
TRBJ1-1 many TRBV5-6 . CASSLVVRQVNTEAFF TGTGCCAGCAGCTTGGTGGTTCGACAGGTGAACACTGAAGCTTTCTTT
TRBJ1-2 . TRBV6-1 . CASTLTTPGYTF TGTGCCAGCACTCTAACAACACCAGGCTACACCTTC
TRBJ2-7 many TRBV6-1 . CASSRDIKTYEQYF TGTGCCAGCAGTCGGGACATTAAAACCTACGAGCAGTACTTC
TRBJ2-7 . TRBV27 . CASSQSEQYF TGTGCCAGCAGCCAGTCCGAGCAGTACTTC
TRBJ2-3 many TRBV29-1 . CSVGRGTDTQYF TGCAGCGTTGGCCGGGGCACAGATACGCAGTATTTT
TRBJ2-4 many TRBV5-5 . CASSLVVGTQGNIQYF TGTGCCAGCAGCTTGGTAGTGGGGACGCAGGGAAACATTCAGTACTTC
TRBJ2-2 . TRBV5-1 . CASTSSDTGELFF TGCGCCAGCACCTCTAGCGACACCGGGGAGCTGTTTTTT
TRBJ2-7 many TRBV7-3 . CASSLSGGGSYEQYF TGTGCCAGCAGCTTATCAGGGGGAGGCTCCTACGAGCAGTACTTC
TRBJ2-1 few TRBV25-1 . CASSEGGNSYNEQFF TGTGCCAGCAGTGAGGGGGGTAACTCCTACAATGAGCAGTTCTTC
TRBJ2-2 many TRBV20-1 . CSARVAGELFF TGCAGTGCTAGAGTTGCCGGGGAGCTGTTTTTT
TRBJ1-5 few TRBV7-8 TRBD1 CASSFARTGGRQPQHF TGTGCCAGCAGCTTCGCCAGGACAGGGGGCCGGCAGCCCCAGCATTTT
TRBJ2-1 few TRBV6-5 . CASSYSESGLVYNEQFF TGTGCCAGCAGTTACTCGGAATCGGGGTTGGTATACAATGAGCAGTTCTTC